The following is a T cell receptor beta chain sequence with its context. Its antigen is unknown. The data stem from a study of OX40 agonist ivuxolimab in advanced cancers. Study-wide points: Mean expanded clone counts were higher in CD8+ than CD4+ T cells.

Patients with a history of autoimmune disease or on systemic immunosuppression were excluded. Germline V gene sequence: CDR1 MGHDK, CDR2 SYGVNS. This CDR3 is 9 amino acids long. Trimming left V 7 bases short and J 4 bases short, with 2 bases between. Sequenced by immunoSEQ multiplex PCR; TCRdb stores in-frame clones only, minus some. The sample comprises about 20,000 clones, 80% to 90% of which are singletons, and 20% to 30% rests with the top ten. V gene TRBV25-1 combines with J gene TRBJ2-7; no reliable D call. This TCR was recovered from an adult with an advanced solid tumor such as melanoma, head and neck, liver or kidney cancer. The specimen comprised CD4+ or CD8+ T cells sorted from blood, sampled in a trial of the OX40 agonist ivuxolimab. The CDR3 coding sequence is TGTGCCAGCATATACGAGCAGTACTTC. This sequence encodes CASIYEQYF.